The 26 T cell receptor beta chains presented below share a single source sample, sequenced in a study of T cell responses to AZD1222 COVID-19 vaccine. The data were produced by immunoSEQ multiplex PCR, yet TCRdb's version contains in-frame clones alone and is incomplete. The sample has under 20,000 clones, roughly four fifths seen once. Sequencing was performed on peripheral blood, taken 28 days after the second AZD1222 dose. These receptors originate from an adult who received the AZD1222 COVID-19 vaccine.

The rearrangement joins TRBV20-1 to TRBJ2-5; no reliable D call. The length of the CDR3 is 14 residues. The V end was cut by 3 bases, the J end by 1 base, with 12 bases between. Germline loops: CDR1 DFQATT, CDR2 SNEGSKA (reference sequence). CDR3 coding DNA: TGCAGTGCTAGTCCCAGCCGGGTCCAAGAGACCCAGTACTTC. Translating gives CSASPSRVQETQYF.

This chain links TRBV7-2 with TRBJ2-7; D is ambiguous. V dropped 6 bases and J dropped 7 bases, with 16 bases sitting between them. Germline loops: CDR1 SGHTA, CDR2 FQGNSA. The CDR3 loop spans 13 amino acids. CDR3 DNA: TGTGCCAGCAGTCAACGCTCCGCCAGGGAGCAGTACTTC. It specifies CASSQRSAREQYF.

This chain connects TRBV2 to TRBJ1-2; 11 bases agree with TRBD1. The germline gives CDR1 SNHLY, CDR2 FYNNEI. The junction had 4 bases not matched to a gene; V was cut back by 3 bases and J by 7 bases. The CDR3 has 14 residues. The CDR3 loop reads CASSEWTGGSGYTF. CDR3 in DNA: TGTGCCAGCAGTGAGTGGACAGGGGGCAGTGGCTACACCTTC. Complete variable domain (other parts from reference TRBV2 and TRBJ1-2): EPEVTQTPSHQVTQMGQEVILRCVPISNHLYFYWYRQILGQKVEFLVSFYNNEISEKSEIFDDQFSVERPDGSNFTLKIRSTKLEDSAMYFCASSEWTGGSGYTFGSGTRLTVV.

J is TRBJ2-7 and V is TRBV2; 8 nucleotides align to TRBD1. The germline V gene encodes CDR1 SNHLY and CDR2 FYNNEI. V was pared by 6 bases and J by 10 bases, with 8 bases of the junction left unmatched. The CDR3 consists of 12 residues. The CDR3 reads CASSHRTGFQYF. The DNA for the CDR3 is TGTGCCAGCAGCCACCGGACAGGGTTTCAGTACTTC.

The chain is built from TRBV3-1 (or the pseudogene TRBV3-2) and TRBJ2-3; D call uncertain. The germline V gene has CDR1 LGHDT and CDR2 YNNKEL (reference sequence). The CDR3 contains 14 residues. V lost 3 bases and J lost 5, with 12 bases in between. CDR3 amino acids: CASSHNGAEDTQYF. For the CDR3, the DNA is TGTGCCAGCAGCCACAACGGCGCCGAAGATACGCAGTATTTT.

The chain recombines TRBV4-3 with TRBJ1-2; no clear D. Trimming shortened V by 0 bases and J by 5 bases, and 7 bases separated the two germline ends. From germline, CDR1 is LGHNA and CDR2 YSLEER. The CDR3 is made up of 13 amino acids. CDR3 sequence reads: CASSQEAGYGYTF. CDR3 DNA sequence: TGCGCCAGCAGCCAAGAAGCGGGGTATGGCTACACCTTC.

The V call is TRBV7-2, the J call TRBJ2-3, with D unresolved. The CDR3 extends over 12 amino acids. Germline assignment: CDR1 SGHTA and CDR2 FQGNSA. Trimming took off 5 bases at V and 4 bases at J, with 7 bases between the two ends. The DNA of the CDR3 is TGTGCCAGCAGCCTACCGGCAGATACGCAGTATTTT. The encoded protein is CASSLPADTQYF.

DNA for the CDR3: TGTGCCTGGAATCGGATGGCTGAAGCTTTCTTT. It specifies CAWNRMAEAFF. The genes are TRBV30 and TRBJ1-1, with unresolved D. From germline, CDR1 is GTSNPN and CDR2 SVGIG (reference sequence). V lost 4 bases and J 6 bases, leaving 9 bases between the germline ends. This CDR3 comprises 11 residues.

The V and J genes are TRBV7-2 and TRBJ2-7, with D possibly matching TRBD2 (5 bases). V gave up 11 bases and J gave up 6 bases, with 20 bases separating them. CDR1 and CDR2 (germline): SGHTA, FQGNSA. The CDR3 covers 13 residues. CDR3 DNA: TGTGCCGTCTCTCGTCGGGGATTAGGCGAGCAGTACTTC. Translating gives CAVSRRGLGEQYF.

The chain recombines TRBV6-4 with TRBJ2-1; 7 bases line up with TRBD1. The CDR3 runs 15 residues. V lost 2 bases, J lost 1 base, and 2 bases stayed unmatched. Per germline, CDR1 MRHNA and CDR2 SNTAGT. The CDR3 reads CASSDTGVSYNEQFF. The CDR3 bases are TGTGCCAGCAGTGACACAGGGGTTTCCTACAATGAGCAGTTCTTC.

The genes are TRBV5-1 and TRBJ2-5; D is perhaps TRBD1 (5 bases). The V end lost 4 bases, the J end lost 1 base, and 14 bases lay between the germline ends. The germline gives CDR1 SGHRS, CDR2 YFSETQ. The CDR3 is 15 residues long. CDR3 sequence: CASSPGDSFQETQYF. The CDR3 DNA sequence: TGCGCCAGCAGCCCTGGAGACAGCTTCCAAGAGACCCAGTACTTC.

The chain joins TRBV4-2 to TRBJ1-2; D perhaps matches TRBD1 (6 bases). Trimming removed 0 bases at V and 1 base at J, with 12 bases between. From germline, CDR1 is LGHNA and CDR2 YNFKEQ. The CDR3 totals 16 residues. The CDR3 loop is CASSQDTTGNNYGYTF. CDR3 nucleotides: TGTGCCAGCAGCCAAGATACTACAGGGAATAACTATGGCTACACCTTC.

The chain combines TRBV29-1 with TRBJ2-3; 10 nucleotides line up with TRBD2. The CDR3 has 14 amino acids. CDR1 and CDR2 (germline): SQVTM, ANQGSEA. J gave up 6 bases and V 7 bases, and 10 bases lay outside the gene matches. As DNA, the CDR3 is TGCAGCGGGGGCCTAGCGGGGGCCGGTGATACGCAGTATTTT. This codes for CSGGLAGAGDTQYF.

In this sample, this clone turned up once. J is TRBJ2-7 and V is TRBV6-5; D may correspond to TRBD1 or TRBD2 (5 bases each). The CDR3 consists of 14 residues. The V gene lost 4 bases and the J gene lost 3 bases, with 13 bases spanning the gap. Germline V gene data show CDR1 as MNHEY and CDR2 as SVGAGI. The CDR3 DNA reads TGTGCCAGCAGTTCAGATGGGGGTCTCTACGAGCAGTACTTC. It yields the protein CASSSDGGLYEQYF.

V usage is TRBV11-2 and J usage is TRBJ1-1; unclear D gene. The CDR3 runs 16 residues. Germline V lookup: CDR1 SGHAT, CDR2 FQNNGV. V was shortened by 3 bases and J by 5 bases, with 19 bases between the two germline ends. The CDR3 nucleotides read TGTGCCAGCAGCTTTGTGATGGGTGTGAAAGAAACTGAAGCTTTCTTT. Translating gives CASSFVMGVKETEAFF.

CDR3 bases: TGTGCCAGTTTTGACAGGGGGGGGAATCAGCCCCAGCATTTT. It specifies CASFDRGGNQPQHF. The chain is built from TRBV19 and TRBJ1-5; 9 bases are shared with TRBD1. CDR1 is LNHDA and CDR2 is SQIVND in the germline V gene (reference sequence). V lost 8 bases and J lost 4; bases outside the gene matches: 6. The CDR3 sequence is 14 residues long.

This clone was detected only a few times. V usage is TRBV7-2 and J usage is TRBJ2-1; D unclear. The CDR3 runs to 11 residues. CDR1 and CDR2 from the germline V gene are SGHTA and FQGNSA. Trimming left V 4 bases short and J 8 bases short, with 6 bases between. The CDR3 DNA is TGTGCCAGCAGCTCCTTTTATGAGCAGTTCTTC. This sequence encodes CASSSFYEQFF. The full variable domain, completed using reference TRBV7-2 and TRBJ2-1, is GAGVSQSPSNKVTEKGKDVELRCDPISGHTALYWYRQSLGQGLEFLIYFQGNSAPDKSGLPSDRFSAERTGGSVSTLTIQRTQQEDSAVYLCASSSFYEQFFGPGTRLTVL.

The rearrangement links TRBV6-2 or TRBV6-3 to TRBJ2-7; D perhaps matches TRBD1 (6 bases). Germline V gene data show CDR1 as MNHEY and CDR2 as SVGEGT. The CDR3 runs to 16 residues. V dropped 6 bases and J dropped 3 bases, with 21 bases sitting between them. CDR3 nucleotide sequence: TGTGCCAGCAGCACCCCGCTTCTCCGGGACAACTACGAGCAGTACTTC. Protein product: CASSTPLLRDNYEQYF.

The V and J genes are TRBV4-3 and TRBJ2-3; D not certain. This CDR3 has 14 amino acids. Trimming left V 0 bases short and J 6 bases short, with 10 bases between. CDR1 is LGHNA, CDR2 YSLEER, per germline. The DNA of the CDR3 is TGCGCCAGCAGCCAAGAGGGTAGGCGGGATACGCAGTATTTT. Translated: CASSQEGRRDTQYF.

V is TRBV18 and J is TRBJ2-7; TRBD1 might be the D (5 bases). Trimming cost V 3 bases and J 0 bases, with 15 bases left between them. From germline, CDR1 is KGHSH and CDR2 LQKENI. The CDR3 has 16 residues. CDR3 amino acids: CASSPYQGVSSYEQYF. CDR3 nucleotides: TGTGCCAGCTCACCCTATCAGGGTGTAAGCTCCTACGAGCAGTACTTC. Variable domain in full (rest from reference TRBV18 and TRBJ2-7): NAGVMQNPRHLVRRRGQEARLRCSPMKGHSHVYWYRQLPEEGLKFMVYLQKENIIDESGMPKERFSAEFPKEGPSILRIQQVVRGDSAAYFCASSPYQGVSSYEQYFGPGTRLTVT.

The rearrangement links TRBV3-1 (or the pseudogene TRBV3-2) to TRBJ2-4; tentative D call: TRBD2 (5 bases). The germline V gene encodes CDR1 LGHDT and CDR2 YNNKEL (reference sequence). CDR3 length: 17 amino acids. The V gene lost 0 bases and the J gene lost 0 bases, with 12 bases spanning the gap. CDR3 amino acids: CASSQDRDKLAKNIQYF. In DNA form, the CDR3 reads TGTGCCAGCAGCCAAGATCGGGATAAACTAGCCAAAAACATTCAGTACTTC.

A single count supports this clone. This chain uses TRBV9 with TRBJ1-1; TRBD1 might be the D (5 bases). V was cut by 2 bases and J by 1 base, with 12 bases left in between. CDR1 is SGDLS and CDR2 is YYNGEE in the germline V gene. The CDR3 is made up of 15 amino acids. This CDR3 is CASSVGQFENTEAFF. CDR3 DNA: TGTGCCAGCAGCGTGGGGCAGTTCGAGAACACTGAAGCTTTCTTT. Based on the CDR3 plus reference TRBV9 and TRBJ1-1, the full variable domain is DSGVTQTPKHLITATGQRVTLRCSPRSGDLSVYWYQQSLDQGLQFLIQYYNGEERAKGNILERFSAQQFPDLHSELNLSSLELGDSALYFCASSVGQFENTEAFFGQGTRLTVV.

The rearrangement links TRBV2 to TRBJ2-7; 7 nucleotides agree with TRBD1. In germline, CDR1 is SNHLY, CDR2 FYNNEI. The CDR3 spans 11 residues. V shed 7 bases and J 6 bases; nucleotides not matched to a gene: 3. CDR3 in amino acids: CASTGQAEQYF. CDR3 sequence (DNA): TGTGCCAGCACCGGACAGGCCGAGCAGTACTTC.

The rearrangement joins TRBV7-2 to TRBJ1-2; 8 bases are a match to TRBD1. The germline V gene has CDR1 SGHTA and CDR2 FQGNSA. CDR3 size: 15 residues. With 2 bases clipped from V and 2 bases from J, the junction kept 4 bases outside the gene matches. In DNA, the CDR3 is TGTGCCAGCAGCTTAAGGGGGGACAGGAACTATGGCTACACCTTC. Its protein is CASSLRGDRNYGYTF. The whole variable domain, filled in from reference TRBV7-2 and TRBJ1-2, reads GAGVSQSPSNKVTEKGKDVELRCDPISGHTALYWYRQSLGQGLEFLIYFQGNSAPDKSGLPSDRFSAERTGGSVSTLTIQRTQQEDSAVYLCASSLRGDRNYGYTFGSGTRLTVV.

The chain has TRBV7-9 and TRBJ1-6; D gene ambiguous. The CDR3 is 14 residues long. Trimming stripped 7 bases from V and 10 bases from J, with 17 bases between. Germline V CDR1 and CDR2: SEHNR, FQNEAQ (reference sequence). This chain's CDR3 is CASNPSGNESPLHF. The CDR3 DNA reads TGTGCCAGCAACCCTTCGGGGAACGAATCACCCCTCCACTTT. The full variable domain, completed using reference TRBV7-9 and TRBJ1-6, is DTGVSQNPRHKITKRGQNVTFRCDPISEHNRLYWYRQTLGQGPEFLTYFQNEAQLEKSRLLSDRFSAERPKGSFSTLEIQRTEQGDSAMYLCASNPSGNESPLHFGNGTRLTVT.

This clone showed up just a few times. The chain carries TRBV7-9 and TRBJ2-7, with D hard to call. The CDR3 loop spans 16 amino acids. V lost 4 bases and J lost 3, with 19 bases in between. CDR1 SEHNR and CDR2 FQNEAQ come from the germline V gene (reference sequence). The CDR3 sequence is CASSSTEATRFYEQYF. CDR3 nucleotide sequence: TGTGCCAGCAGCTCCACCGAGGCCACCCGATTCTACGAGCAGTACTTC.